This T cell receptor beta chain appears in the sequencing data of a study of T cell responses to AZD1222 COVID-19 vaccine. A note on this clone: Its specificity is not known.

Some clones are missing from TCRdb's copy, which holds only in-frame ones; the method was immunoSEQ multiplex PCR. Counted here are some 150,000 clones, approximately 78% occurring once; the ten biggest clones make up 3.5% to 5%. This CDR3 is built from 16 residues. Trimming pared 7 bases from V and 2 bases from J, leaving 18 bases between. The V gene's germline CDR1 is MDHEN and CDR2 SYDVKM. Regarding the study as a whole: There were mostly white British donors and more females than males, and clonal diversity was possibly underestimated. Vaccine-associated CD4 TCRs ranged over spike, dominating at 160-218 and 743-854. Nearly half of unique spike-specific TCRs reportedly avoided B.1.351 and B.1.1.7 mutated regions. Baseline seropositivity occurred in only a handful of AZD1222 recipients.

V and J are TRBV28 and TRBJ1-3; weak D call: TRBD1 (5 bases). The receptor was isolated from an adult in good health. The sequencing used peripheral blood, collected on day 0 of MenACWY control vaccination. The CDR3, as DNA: TGTGCCAGCACTCCCCCGGGACGCTTGCCTGGAAACACCATATATTTT. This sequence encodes CASTPPGRLPGNTIYF.